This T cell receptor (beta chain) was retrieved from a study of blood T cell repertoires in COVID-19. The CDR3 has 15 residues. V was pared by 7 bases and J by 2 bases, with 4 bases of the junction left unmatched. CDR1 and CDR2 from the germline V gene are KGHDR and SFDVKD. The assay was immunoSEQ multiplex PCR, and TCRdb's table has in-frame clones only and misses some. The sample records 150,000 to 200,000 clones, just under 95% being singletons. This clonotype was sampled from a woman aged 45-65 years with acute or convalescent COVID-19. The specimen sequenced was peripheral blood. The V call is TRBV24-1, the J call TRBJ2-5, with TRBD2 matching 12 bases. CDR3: CATSLTSGGQETQYF. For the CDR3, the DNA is TGTGCCACCAGCCTGACTAGCGGGGGACAAGAGACCCAGTACTTC.